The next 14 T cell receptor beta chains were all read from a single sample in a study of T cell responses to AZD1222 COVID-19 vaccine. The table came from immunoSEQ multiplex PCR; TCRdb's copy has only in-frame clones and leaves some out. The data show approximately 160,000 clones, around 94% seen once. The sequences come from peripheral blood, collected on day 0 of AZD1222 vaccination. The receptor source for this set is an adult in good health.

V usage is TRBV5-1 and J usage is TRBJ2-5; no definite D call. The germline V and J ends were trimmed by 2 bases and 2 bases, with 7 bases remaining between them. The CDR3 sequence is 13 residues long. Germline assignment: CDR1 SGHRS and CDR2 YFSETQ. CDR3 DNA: TGCGCCAGCAGCTTTGGGCCTCAAGAGACCCAGTACTTC. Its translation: CASSFGPQETQYF.

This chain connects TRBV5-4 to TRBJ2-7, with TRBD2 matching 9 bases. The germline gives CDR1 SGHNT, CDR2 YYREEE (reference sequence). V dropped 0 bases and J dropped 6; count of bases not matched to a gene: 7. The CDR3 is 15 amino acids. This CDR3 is CASSLVGLAGTEQYF. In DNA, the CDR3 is TGTGCCAGCAGCTTGGTCGGTCTAGCGGGGACCGAGCAGTACTTC.

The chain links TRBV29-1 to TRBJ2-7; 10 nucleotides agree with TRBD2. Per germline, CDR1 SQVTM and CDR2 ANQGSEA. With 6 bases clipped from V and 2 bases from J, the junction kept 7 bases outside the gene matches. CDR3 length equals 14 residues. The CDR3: CSVRSSGRAYEQYF. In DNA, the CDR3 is TGCAGCGTCCGCTCTAGCGGGAGAGCCTACGAGCAGTACTTC.

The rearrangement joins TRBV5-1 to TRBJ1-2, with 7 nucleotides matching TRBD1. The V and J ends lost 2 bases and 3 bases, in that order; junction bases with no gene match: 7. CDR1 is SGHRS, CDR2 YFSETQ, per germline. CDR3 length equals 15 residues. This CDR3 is CASSLQGPLDYGYTF. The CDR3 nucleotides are TGCGCCAGCAGCTTACAGGGGCCGCTCGACTATGGCTACACCTTC.

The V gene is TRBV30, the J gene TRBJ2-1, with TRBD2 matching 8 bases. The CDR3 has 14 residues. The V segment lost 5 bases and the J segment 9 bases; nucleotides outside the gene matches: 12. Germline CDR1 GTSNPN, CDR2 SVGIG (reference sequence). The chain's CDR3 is CAWLRRTSRGEQFF. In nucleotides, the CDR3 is TGTGCCTGGCTTCGCAGGACTAGCCGCGGTGAGCAGTTCTTC. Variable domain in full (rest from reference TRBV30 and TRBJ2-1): SQTIHQWPATLVQPVGSPLSLECTVEGTSNPNLYWYRQAAGRGLQLLFYSVGIGQISSEVPQNLSASRPQDRQFILSSKKLLLSDSGFYLCAWLRRTSRGEQFFGPGTRLTVL.

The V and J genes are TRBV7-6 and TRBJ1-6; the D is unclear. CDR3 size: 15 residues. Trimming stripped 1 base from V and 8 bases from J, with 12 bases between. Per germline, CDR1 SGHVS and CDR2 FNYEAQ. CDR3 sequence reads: CASSLEVGEDSPLHF. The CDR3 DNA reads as TGTGCCAGCAGCTTAGAAGTAGGAGAGGATTCACCCCTCCACTTT.

The CDR3 loop reads CASKTTKESSYEQYF. The CDR3 region has the DNA TGTGCCTCCAAGACGACCAAGGAAAGCTCCTACGAGCAGTACTTC. This chain connects TRBV10-3 to TRBJ2-7; D gene uncertain. This CDR3 region has 15 residues. Germline V gene sequence: CDR1 ENHRY, CDR2 SYGVKD. V lost 11 bases and J 0 bases, leaving 20 bases between the germline ends.

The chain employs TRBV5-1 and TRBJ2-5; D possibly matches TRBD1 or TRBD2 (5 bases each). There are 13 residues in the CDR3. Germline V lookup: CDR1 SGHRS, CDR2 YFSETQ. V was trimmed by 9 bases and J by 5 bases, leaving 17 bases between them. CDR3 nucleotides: TGCGCCACCAAACGGGGCCCTGGGGAGACCCAGTACTTC. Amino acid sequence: CATKRGPGETQYF.

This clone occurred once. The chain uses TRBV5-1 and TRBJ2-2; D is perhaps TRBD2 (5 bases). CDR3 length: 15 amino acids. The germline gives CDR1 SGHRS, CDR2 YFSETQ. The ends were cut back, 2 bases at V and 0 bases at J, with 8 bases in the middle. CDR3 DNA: TGCGCCAGCAGCTTCGGGGATTCGAACACCGGGGAGCTGTTTTTT. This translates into CASSFGDSNTGELFF.

The CDR3 is CASSLGNNQPQHF. The CDR3, as DNA: TGTGCCAGCAGCTTAGGAAATAATCAGCCCCAGCATTTT. The genes are TRBV11-3 and TRBJ1-5; D gene unclear. V was shortened by 1 base and J by 4 bases, with 5 bases between the two germline ends. The CDR3 runs to 13 residues. CDR1 SGHNT and CDR2 YENEEA come from the germline V gene. Filled out from reference TRBV11-3 and TRBJ1-5, the complete variable domain reads EAGVVQSPRYKIIEKKQPVAFWCNPISGHNTLYWYLQNLGQGPELLIRYENEEAVDDSQLPKDRFSAERLKGVDSTLKIQPAELGDSAVYLCASSLGNNQPQHFGDGTRLSIL.

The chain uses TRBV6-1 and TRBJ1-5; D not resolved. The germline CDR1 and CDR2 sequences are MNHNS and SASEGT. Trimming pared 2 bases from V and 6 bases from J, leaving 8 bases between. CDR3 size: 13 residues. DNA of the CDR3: TGTGCCAGCAGTGAAACGGTGGGTCAGCCCCAGCATTTT. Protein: CASSETVGQPQHF.

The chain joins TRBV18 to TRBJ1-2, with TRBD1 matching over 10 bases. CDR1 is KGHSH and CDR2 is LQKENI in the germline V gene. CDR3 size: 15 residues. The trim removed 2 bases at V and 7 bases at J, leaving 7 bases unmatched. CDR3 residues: CASSPWDRGLGGYTF. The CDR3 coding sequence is TGTGCCAGCTCACCATGGGACAGGGGATTAGGTGGCTACACCTTC. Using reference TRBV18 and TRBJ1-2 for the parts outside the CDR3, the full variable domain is NAGVMQNPRHLVRRRGQEARLRCSPMKGHSHVYWYRQLPEEGLKFMVYLQKENIIDESGMPKERFSAEFPKEGPSILRIQQVVRGDSAAYFCASSPWDRGLGGYTFGSGTRLTVV.

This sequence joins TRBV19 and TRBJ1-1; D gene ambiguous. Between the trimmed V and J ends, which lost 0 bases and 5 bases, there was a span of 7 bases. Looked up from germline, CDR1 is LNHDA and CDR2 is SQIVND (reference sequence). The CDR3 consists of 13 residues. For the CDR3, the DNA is TGTGCCAGTAGTATAGATTGGGAAACTGAAGCTTTCTTT. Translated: CASSIDWETEAFF.

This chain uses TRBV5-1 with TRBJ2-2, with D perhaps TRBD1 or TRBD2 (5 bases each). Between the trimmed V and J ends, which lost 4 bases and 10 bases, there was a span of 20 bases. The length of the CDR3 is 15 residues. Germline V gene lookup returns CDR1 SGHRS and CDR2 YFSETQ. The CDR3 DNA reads TGCGCCAGCAGCCCCCGGGACCTTCAACTCTCGGAGCTGTTTTTT. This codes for CASSPRDLQLSELFF.